Following are 26 T cell receptor beta chains from one sample sequenced in a study of neurological immune-mediated disorders. TCRdb used MiXCR to reprocess the 5' RACE reads, holding one entry per CDR3 protein. The table has approximately 38,000 distinct CDR3 sequences, around 7% seen once; the top ten hold approximately 5.7%. The sample comprised CD4+ T cells from blood. Receptors originate from a man between 45 and 60 years old in good health.

The sample holds many counts of this clonotype. The chain uses TRBV12-3 or TRBV12-4 and TRBJ2-7; D might be TRBD2 (6 bases). CDR3 size: 14 residues. V was cut by 5 bases and J by 3 bases, with 14 bases left in between. DNA for the CDR3: TGTGCCAGCAGTGAAGGGACTCCTAACTACGAGCAGTACTTC. It yields the protein CASSEGTPNYEQYF.

The chain has TRBV20-1 and TRBJ2-1, with D unresolved. Deletions cut 0 bases from V and 0 bases from J, with 12 bases between. The CDR3 is 16 amino acids. Germline V lookup: CDR1 DFQATT, CDR2 SNEGSKA (reference sequence). Written as DNA, the CDR3 is TGCAGTGCTAGAGATTCCGGTGGCAGCTCCTACAATGAGCAGTTCTTC. Amino acid sequence: CSARDSGGSSYNEQFF.

The rearrangement joins TRBV30 to TRBJ2-4; the D gene is possibly TRBD2 (7 bases). The CDR3 sequence is 14 residues long. Looked up from germline, CDR1 is GTSNPN and CDR2 is SVGIG (reference sequence). V lost 0 bases and J lost 7, with 13 bases in between. The CDR3 spells CAWSVRGALNIQYF. The CDR3 DNA follows: TGTGCCTGGAGTGTACGGGGGGCGCTGAACATTCAGTACTTC.

This clonotype was observed at least ten times. The chain links TRBV3-1 to TRBJ2-7; D gene unclear. The CDR3 has 12 amino acids. V was cut by 1 base and J by 7 bases, with 8 bases left in between. The germline V gene has CDR1 LGHDT and CDR2 YNNKEL (reference sequence). The CDR3 bases are TGTGCCAGCAGCCAAGGGAGTAGAGAGCAGTACTTC. This codes for CASSQGSREQYF.

This clonotype was seen at least ten times. V is TRBV7-9 and J is TRBJ2-3; tentative D call: TRBD2 (5 bases). Trimming removed 5 bases from V and 4 bases from J, with 19 bases in between. Looked up from germline, CDR1 is SEHNR and CDR2 is FQNEAQ (reference sequence). The CDR3 sequence is 16 residues long. CDR3 residues: CASSTGVGVHADTQYF. In DNA form, the CDR3 reads TGTGCCAGCAGCACCGGGGTTGGCGTTCACGCAGATACGCAGTATTTT. The variable domain in full, with the rest retrieved from reference TRBV7-9 and TRBJ2-3, is DTGVSQNPRHKITKRGQNVTFRCDPISEHNRLYWYRQTLGQGPEFLTYFQNEAQLEKSRLLSDRFSAERPKGSFSTLEIQRTEQGDSAMYLCASSTGVGVHADTQYFGPGTRLTVL.

This clonotype is medium-sized. This rearrangement joins TRBV5-1 to TRBJ1-3; possibly TRBD1 for D (5 bases). This CDR3 is 16 amino acids long. The germline V gene has CDR1 SGHRS and CDR2 YFSETQ. V shed 0 bases and J shed 2 bases, with 12 bases lying between them. CDR3 DNA: TGCGCCAGCAGCTTGGGATCCAGGGTCGCTGGAAACACCATATATTTT. It encodes CASSLGSRVAGNTIYF.

This clonotype was found many times. The chain joins TRBV9 to TRBJ2-7, with TRBD1 matching over 7 bases. Germline CDR1 is SGDLS and CDR2 is YYNGEE. The CDR3 has 12 residues. Germline trimming cut 4 bases from V and 6 bases from J; bases unmatched to any gene: 4. The CDR3 coding sequence is TGTGCCAGCAGCCCAGGGGGATTCGAGCAGTACTTC. This sequence encodes CASSPGGFEQYF.

This clonotype was counted at least ten times. This rearrangement joins TRBV20-1 to TRBJ1-4, with D tentatively TRBD1 (5 bases). Between the trimmed V and J ends, which lost 1 base and 8 bases, there was a span of 14 bases. Per the germline V gene, CDR1 is DFQATT and CDR2 is SNEGSKA (reference sequence). This CDR3 is 14 amino acids long. Written as DNA, the CDR3 is TGCAGTGCTAGAGTTGCAGGGATAAGCGAAAAACTGTTTTTT. Protein sequence: CSARVAGISEKLFF.

This clonotype occurred many times. V and J are TRBV20-1 and TRBJ1-5; D possibly corresponds to TRBD1 (5 bases). Per the germline V gene, CDR1 is DFQATT and CDR2 is SNEGSKA (reference sequence). Trimming shortened V by 5 bases and J by 2 bases, and 13 bases separated the two germline ends. The CDR3 runs 14 residues. The CDR3 loop is CSAQRARGNQPQHF. CDR3 sequence (DNA): TGCAGTGCTCAGCGGGCCAGGGGCAATCAGCCCCAGCATTTT.

This clonotype was counted ten times or more. The CDR3 nucleotides are TGCGCCAGCAGCTCCACAGGCCTATTCAACGAGCAGTACTTC. Residues: CASSSTGLFNEQYF. The chain is built from TRBV5-1 and TRBJ2-7; D is possibly TRBD1 (5 bases). In germline, CDR1 is SGHRS, CDR2 YFSETQ. The CDR3 is made up of 14 amino acids. The V end lost 3 bases, the J end lost 5 bases, and 15 bases lay between the germline ends.

This clonotype was counted many times. The J gene is TRBJ1-3, the V gene TRBV20-1, with unresolved D. The CDR3 runs 14 residues. V lost 0 bases to trimming and J lost 0 bases, with 6 bases between them. CDR1 and CDR2 from the germline V gene are DFQATT and SNEGSKA (reference sequence). The CDR3 is CSARDKNSGNTIYF. CDR3 DNA sequence: TGCAGTGCTAGAGATAAGAACTCTGGAAACACCATATATTTT.

This clonotype was detected ten times or more. The rearrangement uses TRBV5-1 and TRBJ1-1; a possible D gene is TRBD1 (5 bases). This CDR3 region has 14 residues. Per the germline V gene, CDR1 is SGHRS and CDR2 is YFSETQ. V lost 3 bases, J lost 0 bases, and 9 bases lay in between. The CDR3 nucleotides read TGCGCCAGCAGCTCGTGGGGGTTGAACACTGAAGCTTTCTTT. Its translation is CASSSWGLNTEAFF.

This clonotype has a count of ten or more. This chain connects TRBV6-2 or TRBV6-3 to TRBJ2-1; D is unresolved. Trimming shortened V by 3 bases and J by 2 bases, and 8 bases separated the two germline ends. This CDR3 contains 14 residues. Per the germline V gene, CDR1 is MNHEY and CDR2 is SVGEGT. The CDR3 reads CASSYREAYNEQFF. DNA of the CDR3: TGTGCCAGCAGTTATCGAGAGGCCTACAATGAGCAGTTCTTC.

This clonotype was found many times. The chain recombines TRBV20-1 with TRBJ2-3; 11 bases match TRBD2. The germline gives CDR1 DFQATT, CDR2 SNEGSKA (reference sequence). This CDR3 has 15 amino acids. With V trimmed by 6 bases and J by 6 bases, 11 bases remained unmatched. The CDR3: CSALTTSGSRDTQYF. DNA of the CDR3: TGCAGTGCCCTAACCACTAGCGGGAGTAGGGATACGCAGTATTTT.

Many counts were recorded for this clonotype. This chain joins TRBV12-3 or TRBV12-4 and TRBJ2-6, with no clear D. V was trimmed by 3 bases and J by 4 bases, leaving 4 bases between them. The CDR3 sequence is 13 residues long. The CDR3 coding sequence is TGTGCCAGCAGTTTGCTCGGGGCCAACGTCCTGACTTTC. Translation gives CASSLLGANVLTF.

This clonotype came up many times. The chain has TRBV7-2 and TRBJ1-1; perhaps TRBD1 as D (5 bases). Germline CDR1 and CDR2: SGHTA and FQGNSA. The CDR3 contains 13 residues. Trimming took off 1 base at V and 9 bases at J, with 12 bases between the two ends. CDR3 region: CASSLDGAGKAFF. In DNA form, the CDR3 reads TGTGCCAGCAGCTTAGATGGGGCAGGTAAAGCTTTCTTT.

By sample fraction, this clonotype is medium-sized. The chain combines TRBV5-6 with TRBJ1-2, with 10 bases identical to TRBD1. Germline lookup yields CDR1 SGHDT and CDR2 YYEEEE. CDR3 length: 14 residues. After removal of 4 bases from V and 4 bases from J, the junction contained 4 bases not matched to a gene. CDR3: CASSRQGAGYGYTF. In nucleotides, the CDR3 is TGTGCCAGCAGCCGACAGGGGGCCGGCTATGGCTACACCTTC.

This clonotype was seen many times. V gene TRBV5-1 combines with J gene TRBJ2-3, with 8 bases identical to TRBD2. Looked up from germline, CDR1 is SGHRS and CDR2 is YFSETQ. Unmatched junction bases numbered 9, after V lost 1 base and J lost 2 bases. The CDR3 has 17 residues. The CDR3 sequence is CASSLLLAGGNTDTQYF. Here the CDR3 DNA reads TGCGCCAGCAGCTTGCTTTTGGCGGGAGGCAACACAGATACGCAGTATTTT.

This clonotype has ten or more counts. V is TRBV20-1 and J is TRBJ2-7, with D unresolved. This CDR3 is 14 amino acids long. V was clipped by 3 bases and J by 3 bases, with 15 bases between them. Germline CDR1 reads DFQATT; CDR2 reads SNEGSKA (reference sequence). The CDR3 nucleotides read TGCAGTGCTAGTGTGCCGGCCCACCGCTACGAGCAGTACTTC. Its translation: CSASVPAHRYEQYF.

This clonotype was seen ten or more times. The chain employs TRBV20-1 and TRBJ2-2, with 16 bases identical to TRBD2. The germline gives CDR1 DFQATT, CDR2 SNEGSKA (reference sequence). This CDR3 spans 16 amino acids. With 6 bases clipped from V and 6 bases from J, the junction kept 7 bases outside the gene matches. The CDR3 loop is CSATGLAGGMSGELFF. The CDR3 nucleotides are TGCAGTGCAACGGGACTAGCGGGGGGGATGTCCGGGGAGCTGTTTTTT.

This clonotype was detected ten times or more. The rearrangement uses TRBV5-8 and TRBJ2-3; D is unresolved. Looked up from germline, CDR1 is SGHTS and CDR2 is YDEGEE. This CDR3 has 13 amino acids. Trimming shortened V by 0 bases and J by 8 bases, and 10 bases separated the two germline ends. CDR3 in amino acids: CASSLGGISTQYF. The CDR3, as DNA: TGTGCCAGCAGCTTGGGTGGGATCTCTACGCAGTATTTT.

This clonotype was counted many times. This rearrangement joins TRBV30 to TRBJ2-7; 7 bases fit TRBD1. Germline CDR1 is GTSNPN and CDR2 is SVGIG (reference sequence). The CDR3 has 12 residues. Trimming took 4 bases from V and 0 from J; bases not matched to a gene: 0. The CDR3 sequence is CAWTGGSYEQYF. The CDR3 DNA sequence: TGTGCCTGGACAGGGGGCTCCTACGAGCAGTACTTC.

This clonotype showed up many times. This rearrangement joins TRBV3-1 to TRBJ2-1; D remains ambiguous. V dropped 5 bases and J dropped 8 bases, with 7 bases sitting between them. Germline V gene sequence: CDR1 LGHDT, CDR2 YNNKEL (reference sequence). The CDR3 is made up of 11 amino acids. CDR3 residues: CASSSVDEQFF. The CDR3 DNA sequence: TGTGCCAGCAGCTCCGTCGATGAGCAGTTCTTC.

This clonotype was picked up many times. This sequence joins TRBV6-2 or TRBV6-3 and TRBJ2-5; D not resolved. V was trimmed by 4 bases and J by 2 bases, leaving 14 bases between them. Germline V gene lookup returns CDR1 MNHEY and CDR2 SVGEGT. The CDR3 covers 15 residues. The DNA for the CDR3 is TGTGCCAGCAGTTCCGATCGGTCCCCACAAGAGACCCAGTACTTC. Translating gives CASSSDRSPQETQYF.

This sequence joins TRBV7-2 and TRBJ2-3; 12 nucleotides match TRBD2. This CDR3 region has 15 residues. The germline V gene encodes CDR1 SGHTA and CDR2 FQGNSA. The junction had 6 bases not matched to a gene; V was cut back by 6 bases and J by 5 bases. CDR3 protein: CASSPSGRARDTQYF. The CDR3 DNA reads as TGTGCCAGCAGTCCTAGCGGGAGGGCCCGAGATACGCAGTATTTT.

In its sample, this clonotype was seen a few times. The chain has TRBV4-3 and TRBJ2-1; 10 bases fit TRBD2. V was clipped by 4 bases and J by 1 base; unmatched bases: 7. This CDR3 contains 17 residues. Germline V lookup: CDR1 LGHNA, CDR2 YSLEER. In DNA, the CDR3 is TGCGCCAGCAGCCCGCGGGGTAGCGGGAGGTCCTACAATGAGCAGTTCTTC. Its protein product is CASSPRGSGRSYNEQFF.